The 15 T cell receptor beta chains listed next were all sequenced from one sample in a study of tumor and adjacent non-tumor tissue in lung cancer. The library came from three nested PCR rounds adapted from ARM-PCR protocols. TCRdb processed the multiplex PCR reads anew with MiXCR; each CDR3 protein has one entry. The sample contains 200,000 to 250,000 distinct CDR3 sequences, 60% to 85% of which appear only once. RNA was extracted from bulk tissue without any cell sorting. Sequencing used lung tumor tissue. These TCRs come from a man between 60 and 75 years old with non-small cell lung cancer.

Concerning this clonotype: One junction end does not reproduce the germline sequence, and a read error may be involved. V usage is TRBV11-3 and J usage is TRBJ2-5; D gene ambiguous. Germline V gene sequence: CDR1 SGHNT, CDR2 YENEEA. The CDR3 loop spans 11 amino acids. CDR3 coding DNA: TGTGCCAACAGCGTCTTGGAGACCCAGTACTTC. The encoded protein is CANSVLETQYF. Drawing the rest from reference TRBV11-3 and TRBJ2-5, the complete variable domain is EAGVVQSPRYKIIEKKQPVAFWCNPISGHNTLYWYLQNLGQGPELLIRYENEEAVDDSQLPKDRFSAERLKGVDSTLKIQPAELGDSAVYLCANSVLETQYFGPGTRLLVL.

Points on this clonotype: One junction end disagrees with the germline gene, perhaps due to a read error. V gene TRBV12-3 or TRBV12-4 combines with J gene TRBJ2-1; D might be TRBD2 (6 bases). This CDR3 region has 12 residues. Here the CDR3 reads CANSYSGGEQFF. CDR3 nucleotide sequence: TGTGCCAACAGTTATAGCGGAGGGGAGCAGTTCTTT.

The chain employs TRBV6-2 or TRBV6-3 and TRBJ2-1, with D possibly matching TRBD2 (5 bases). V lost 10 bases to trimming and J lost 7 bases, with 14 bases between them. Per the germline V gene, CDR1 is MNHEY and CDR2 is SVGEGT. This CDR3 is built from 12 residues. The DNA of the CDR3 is TGTGCCAACAGCTGGACTGCGAATGAGCAGTTCTTC. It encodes CANSWTANEQFF.

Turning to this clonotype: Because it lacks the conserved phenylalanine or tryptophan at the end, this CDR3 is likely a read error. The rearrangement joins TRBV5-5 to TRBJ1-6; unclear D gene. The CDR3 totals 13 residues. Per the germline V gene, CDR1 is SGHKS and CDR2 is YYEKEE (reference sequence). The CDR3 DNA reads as TGTGCCAGCTGCTTGATGCAGGAATCACCCCTCCACTCT. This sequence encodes CASCLMQESPLHS.

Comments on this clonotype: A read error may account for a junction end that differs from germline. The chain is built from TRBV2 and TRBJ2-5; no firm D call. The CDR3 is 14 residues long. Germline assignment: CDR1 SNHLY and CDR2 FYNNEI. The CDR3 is CANSEALGGETQYF. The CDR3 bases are TGTGCCAACAGTGAAGCACTGGGTGGGGAGACCCAGTACTTC. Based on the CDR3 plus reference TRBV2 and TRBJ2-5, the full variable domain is EPEVTQTPSHQVTQMGQEVILRCVPISNHLYFYWYRQILGQKVEFLVSFYNNEISEKSEIFDDQFSVERPDGSNFTLKIRSTKLEDSAMYFCANSEALGGETQYFGPGTRLLVL.

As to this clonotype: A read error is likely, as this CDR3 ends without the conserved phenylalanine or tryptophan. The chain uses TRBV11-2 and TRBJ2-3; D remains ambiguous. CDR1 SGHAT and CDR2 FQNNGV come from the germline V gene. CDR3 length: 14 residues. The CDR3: CVSSPYPQADTQYL. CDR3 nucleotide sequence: TGTGTCAGCAGCCCATATCCTCAAGCAGATACGCAGTATCTT.

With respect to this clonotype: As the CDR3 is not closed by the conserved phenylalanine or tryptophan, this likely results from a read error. CDR3 nucleotide sequence: TGTGCTAGCAGCCAAGATTGGACACAGGGAAGCAATGAGCAGTTCCTC. This sequence encodes CASSQDWTQGSNEQFL. The gene calls are TRBV4-2 and TRBJ2-1; possible D gene TRBD1, 6 bases. This CDR3 spans 16 amino acids. Germline CDR1 reads LGHNA; CDR2 reads YNFKEQ.

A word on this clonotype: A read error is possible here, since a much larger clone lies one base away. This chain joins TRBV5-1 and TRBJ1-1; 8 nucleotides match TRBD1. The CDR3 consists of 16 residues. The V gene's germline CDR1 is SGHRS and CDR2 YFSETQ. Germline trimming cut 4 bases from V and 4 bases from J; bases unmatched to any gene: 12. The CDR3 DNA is TGCGCCAGCAGCCCAGACCCCAGGGGGCTGGGCACTGAAGCTTTCTTT. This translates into CASSPDPRGLGTEAFF.

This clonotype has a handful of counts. CDR3 region: CASTRLATDTQYF. The CDR3 DNA is TGTGCCAGCACCAGACTAGCCACAGATACGCAGTATTTT. The chain links TRBV12-3 or TRBV12-4 to TRBJ2-3, with 7 bases fitting TRBD2. V gave up 7 bases and J gave up 2 bases; unmatched junction bases: 3. The CDR3 has 13 amino acids.

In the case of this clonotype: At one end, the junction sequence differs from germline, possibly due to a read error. The CDR3 DNA reads TGTGCCAGTAGCTGGGCAGAGAGCTCCTACAATGAGCGGTTCTTC. This encodes CASSWAESSYNERFF. The chain couples TRBV11-2 to TRBJ2-1; D is unclear. The CDR3 loop spans 15 amino acids. Germline-derived CDR1 and CDR2 are SGHAT and FQNNGV.

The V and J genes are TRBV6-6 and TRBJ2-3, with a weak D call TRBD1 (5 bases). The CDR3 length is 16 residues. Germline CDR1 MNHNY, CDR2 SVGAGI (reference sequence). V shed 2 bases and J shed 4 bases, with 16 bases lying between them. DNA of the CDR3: TGTGCCAGCAGTTACCTCGGAGTGGGGCCCTCAGATACGCAGTATTTT. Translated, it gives CASSYLGVGPSDTQYF.

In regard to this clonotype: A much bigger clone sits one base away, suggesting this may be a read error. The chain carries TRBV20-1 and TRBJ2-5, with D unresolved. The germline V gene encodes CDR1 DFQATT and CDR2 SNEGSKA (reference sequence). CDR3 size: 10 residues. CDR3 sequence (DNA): TGCAGTGCTAGTCAAGTGACCCAGTACTTC. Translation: CSASQVTQYF.

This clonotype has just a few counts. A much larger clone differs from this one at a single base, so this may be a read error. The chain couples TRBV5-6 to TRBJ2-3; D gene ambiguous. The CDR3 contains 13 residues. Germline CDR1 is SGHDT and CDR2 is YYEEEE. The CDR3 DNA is TGTACCAGTCGCGCCCCTAACACAGATACGCAGTATTTT. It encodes CTSRAPNTDTQYF.

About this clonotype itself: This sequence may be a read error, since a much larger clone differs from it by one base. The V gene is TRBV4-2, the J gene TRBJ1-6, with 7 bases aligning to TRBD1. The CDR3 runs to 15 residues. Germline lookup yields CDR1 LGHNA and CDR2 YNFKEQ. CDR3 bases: TGTGCCAACAGCCAGGTGGGACAGCAAAATTCACCCCTCCACTTT. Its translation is CANSQVGQQNSPLHF.

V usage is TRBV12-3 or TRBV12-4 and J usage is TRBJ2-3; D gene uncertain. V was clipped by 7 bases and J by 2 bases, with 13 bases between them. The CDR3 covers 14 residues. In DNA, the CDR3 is TGTGCCAGCATCCTTAGCCCATCCACAGATACGCAGTATTTT. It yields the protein CASILSPSTDTQYF.